A selection of T cell receptor beta chains follows, all from one sample in a study of T-cell reconstitution after alpha-beta-depleted transplantation in children. A single record per CDR3 protein comes from TCRdb applying MiXCR to the PCR reads. Here the sample spans just under 150,000 distinct CDR3 sequences, about 9% being singletons. The source material was PBMCs, mostly from graft donor cells, sampled 180 days after TCRalphabeta/CD19-depleted stem cell transplant. Every receptor here comes from a female patient between 2 and 15 years old who had a stem cell transplant for congenital amegakaryocytic thrombocytopenia, so the T cells may come from the graft donor. Each CDR3 is given with its conserved first and last residue. D genes are given only for firm matches. Expanded clones are given a class, and other clones once, few, many or no size at all.

j_call,v_call,clone_size,d_call,cdr3_length,cdr3_aa,cdr3_nt
TRBJ2-7,TRBV14,few,.,14,CASSQDHSIYEQYF,TGTGCCAGCAGCCAAGATCACAGCATCTACGAGCAGTACTTC
TRBJ1-4,TRBV7-6,many,.,17,CASSLANYRDKNEKLFF,TGTGCCAGCAGCTTAGCGAACTACAGGGATAAGAATGAAAAACTGTTTTTT
TRBJ2-1,TRBV27,.,.,15,CASSNLGPTYNEQFF,TGTGCCAGCAGTAACCTGGGGCCCACCTACAATGAGCAGTTCTTC
TRBJ2-7,TRBV20-1,many,.,13,CSASHLDSYEQYF,TGCAGTGCTAGTCACCTCGACTCCTACGAGCAGTACTTC
TRBJ2-7,TRBV12-3/TRBV12-4,many,TRBD2,16,CASSGQTSGSSYEQYF,TGTGCCAGCAGTGGGCAGACTAGCGGGAGTTCCTACGAGCAGTACTTC
TRBJ2-2,TRBV18,many,.,13,CASSPRDTGELFF,TGTGCCAGCTCACCAAGGGACACCGGGGAGCTGTTTTTT
TRBJ1-2,TRBV5-1,once,.,15,CASSPIGGGLFSYTF,TGCGCCAGCAGCCCGATTGGAGGGGGTCTCTTTAGCTACACCTTC
TRBJ2-1,TRBV11-2,many,.,14,CASSFGTSGDEQFF,TGTGCCAGCAGCTTCGGGACCTCGGGCGATGAGCAGTTCTTC
TRBJ2-2,TRBV12-3/TRBV12-4,many,TRBD2,20,CASRPPGRTSGGPNTGELFF,TGTGCCAGCAGGCCTCCCGGGCGGACTAGCGGGGGGCCGAACACCGGGGAGCTGTTTTTT
TRBJ1-3,TRBV28,many,.,13,CASSFNLLNTIYF,TGTGCCAGCAGTTTTAACCTTTTAAACACCATATATTTT
TRBJ1-2,TRBV12-3/TRBV12-4,many,.,14,CASRSLTGSAGYTF,TGTGCCAGCAGATCCCTAACGGGGTCAGCTGGCTACACCTTC
TRBJ1-6,TRBV20-1,many,.,13,CSARDFGNSPLHF,TGCAGTGCTAGAGATTTTGGTAATTCACCCCTCCACTTT
TRBJ1-1,TRBV5-1,many,.,13,CASSLAQGSEAFF,TGCGCCAGCAGCTTGGCACAGGGATCTGAAGCTTTCTTT
TRBJ2-7,TRBV4-1,few,.,14,CASSQGQRFYEQYF,TGCGCCAGCAGCCAAGGACAGAGATTCTACGAGCAGTACTTC
TRBJ2-5,TRBV5-8,many,.,13,CASSLLPKETQYF,TGTGCCAGCAGCCTACTACCAAAAGAGACCCAGTACTTC
TRBJ2-2,TRBV5-4,.,TRBD2,16,CASSQTSGANTGELFF,TGTGCCAGCAGCCAAACTAGCGGAGCGAACACCGGGGAGCTGTTTTTT
TRBJ2-3,TRBV3-1,few,.,14,CASSLDSTGDTQYF,TGTGCCAGCAGCCTCGACTCGACCGGAGATACGCAGTATTTT
TRBJ1-5,TRBV27,many,.,14,CASSPYYSNQPQHF,TGTGCCAGCAGTCCTTATTATAGCAATCAGCCCCAGCATTTT
TRBJ2-7,TRBV12-3/TRBV12-4,many,.,15,CASRSTAAISYEQYF,TGTGCCAGCAGATCTACAGCAGCGATTTCCTACGAGCAGTACTTC
TRBJ2-5,TRBV10-2,many,.,17,CASSESFAGGEGETQYF,TGCGCCAGCAGTGAGTCGTTTGCCGGGGGCGAAGGGGAGACCCAGTACTTC